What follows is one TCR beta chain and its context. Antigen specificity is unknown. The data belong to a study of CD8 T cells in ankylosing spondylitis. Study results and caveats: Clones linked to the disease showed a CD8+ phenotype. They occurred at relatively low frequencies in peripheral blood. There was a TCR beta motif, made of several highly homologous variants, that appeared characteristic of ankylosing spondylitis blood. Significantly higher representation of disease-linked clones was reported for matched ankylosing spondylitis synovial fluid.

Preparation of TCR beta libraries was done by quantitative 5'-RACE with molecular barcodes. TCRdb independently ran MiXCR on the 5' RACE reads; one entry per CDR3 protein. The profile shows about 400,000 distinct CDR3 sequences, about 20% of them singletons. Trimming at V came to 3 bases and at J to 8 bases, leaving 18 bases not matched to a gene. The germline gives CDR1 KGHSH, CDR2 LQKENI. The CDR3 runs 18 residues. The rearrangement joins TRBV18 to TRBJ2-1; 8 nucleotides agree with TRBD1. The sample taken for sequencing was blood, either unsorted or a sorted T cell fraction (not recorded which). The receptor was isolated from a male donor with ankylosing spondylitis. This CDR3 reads CASSPRYRGTPLADEQFF. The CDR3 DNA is TGTGCCAGCTCACCCCGGTACAGGGGGACGCCTCTGGCGGATGAGCAGTTCTTC.